This T cell receptor (beta chain) is from a study of blood T cell repertoires in COVID-19. Study-wide background: Some COVID-19 samples were acute and others convalescent; all came from the United States, Italy and Spain. Nucleic acid was either cDNA or gDNA, and it came from T cells, B-cell-depleted T cells, or PBMCs.

V dropped 5 bases and J dropped 9; count of bases not matched to a gene: 16. Germline V gene sequence: CDR1 GTSNPN, CDR2 SVGIG (reference sequence). The CDR3 is 14 amino acids. TCRdb keeps only in-frame clones here, not all; method: immunoSEQ multiplex PCR. The sample carries about 67,000 clones, 85% to 90% recorded once. This sequence was found in a man aged 45-65 years with active COVID-19. The sample was peripheral blood. The chain recombines TRBV30 with TRBJ2-7; 7 positions match TRBD2. CDR3 sequence reads: CAWEPGGSRAGQYF. For the CDR3, the DNA is TGTGCCTGGGAGCCCGGCGGGAGTCGTGCCGGGCAGTACTTC. The full variable domain, with the rest looked up from reference TRBV30 and TRBJ2-7, is SQTIHQWPATLVQPVGSPLSLECTVEGTSNPNLYWYRQAAGRGLQLLFYSVGIGQISSEVPQNLSASRPQDRQFILSSKKLLLSDSGFYLCAWEPGGSRAGQYFGPGTRLTVT.